This TCR beta chain was identified during a study of cytomegalovirus exposure and HLA in healthy donors. Vbeta (60) and Jbeta (13) primers were used in the PCR. Using immunoSEQ multiplex PCR, the repertoire was profiled, and TCRdb retains in-frame clones only, with some absent. Its listing shows just over 40,000 clones. As concerns this clone: Its antigen is undetermined.

Deletions cut 0 bases from V and 3 bases from J, with 16 bases between. Germline CDR1 and CDR2: SGDLS and YYNGEE. This CDR3 region has 16 residues. Study-wide results and limits: A highly shared variant cluster was judged a likely technical artifact. A later analysis found common viral pathogens apparently linked to several of the most significant clusters. TCR beta sequences reportedly predicted the HLA-A and HLA-B alleles of most subjects accurately.

The specimen sequenced was PBMCs. V usage is TRBV9 and J usage is TRBJ2-7; D might be TRBD2 (5 bases). This clonotype was obtained from a man younger than 40 in good health and CMV-seronegative. In DNA form, the CDR3 reads TGTGCCAGCAGCGTAGAAACCGGGAAAGGAGTCTACGAGCAGTACTTC. It codes for CASSVETGKGVYEQYF.